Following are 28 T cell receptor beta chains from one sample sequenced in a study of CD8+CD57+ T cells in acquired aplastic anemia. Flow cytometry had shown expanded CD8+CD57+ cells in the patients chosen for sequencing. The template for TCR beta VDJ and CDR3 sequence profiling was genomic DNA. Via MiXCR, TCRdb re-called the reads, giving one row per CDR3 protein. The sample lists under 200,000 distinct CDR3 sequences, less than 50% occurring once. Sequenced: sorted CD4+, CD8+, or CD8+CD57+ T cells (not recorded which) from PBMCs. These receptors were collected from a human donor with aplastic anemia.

The DNA for the CDR3 is TGCAGTGCTCTAGGGGGGCGCGGGAGCACTGAAGCTTTCTTT. Protein: CSALGGRGSTEAFF. The genes are TRBV20-1 and TRBJ1-1; TRBD1 is a possible D gene (6 bases). The CDR3 runs 14 residues. Germline CDR1 and CDR2: DFQATT and SNEGSKA (reference sequence). The V gene lost 5 bases and the J gene lost 4 bases, with 17 bases spanning the gap.

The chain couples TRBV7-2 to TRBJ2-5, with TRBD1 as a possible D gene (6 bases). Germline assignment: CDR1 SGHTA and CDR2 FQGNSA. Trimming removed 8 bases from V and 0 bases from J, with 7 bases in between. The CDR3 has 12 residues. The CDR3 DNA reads TGTGCCAGCCGGACAGACCAAGAGACCCAGTACTTC. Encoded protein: CASRTDQETQYF.

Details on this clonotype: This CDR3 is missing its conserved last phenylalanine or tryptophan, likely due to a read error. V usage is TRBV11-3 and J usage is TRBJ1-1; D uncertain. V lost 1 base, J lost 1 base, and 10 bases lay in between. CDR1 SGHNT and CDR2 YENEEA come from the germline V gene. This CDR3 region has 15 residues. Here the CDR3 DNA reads TGTGCCAGCAGCTTAGCTAGGATAGCGAACACTGAAGCTTTCCTT. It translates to CASSLARIANTEAFL.

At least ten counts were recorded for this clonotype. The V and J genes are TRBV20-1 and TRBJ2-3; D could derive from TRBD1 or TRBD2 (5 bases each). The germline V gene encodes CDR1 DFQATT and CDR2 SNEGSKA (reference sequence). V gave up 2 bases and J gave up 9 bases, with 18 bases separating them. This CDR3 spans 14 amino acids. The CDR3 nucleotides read TGCAGTGCTAGAATAACGGGACGGCCCGCGACGCAGTATTTT. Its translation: CSARITGRPATQYF.

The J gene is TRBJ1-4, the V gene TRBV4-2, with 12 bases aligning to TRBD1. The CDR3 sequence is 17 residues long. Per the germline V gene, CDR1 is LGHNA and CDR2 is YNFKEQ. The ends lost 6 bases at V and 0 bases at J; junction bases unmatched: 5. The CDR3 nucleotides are TGTGCCAGCAGGGGGACAGGGGGCGGGTCAACTAATGAAAAACTGTTTTTT. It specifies CASRGTGGGSTNEKLFF.

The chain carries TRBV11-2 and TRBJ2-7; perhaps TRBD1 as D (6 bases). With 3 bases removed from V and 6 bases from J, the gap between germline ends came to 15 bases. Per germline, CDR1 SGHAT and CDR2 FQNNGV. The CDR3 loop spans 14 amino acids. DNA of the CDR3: TGTGCCAGCAGCTTCCTCCCCACAGGGTCCGAGCAGTACTTC. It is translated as CASSFLPTGSEQYF.

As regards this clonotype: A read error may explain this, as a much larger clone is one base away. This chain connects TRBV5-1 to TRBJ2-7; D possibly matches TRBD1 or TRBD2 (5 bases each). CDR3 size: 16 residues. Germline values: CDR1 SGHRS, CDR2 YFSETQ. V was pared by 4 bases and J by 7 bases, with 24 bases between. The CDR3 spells CASSPGDGNEMREQYF. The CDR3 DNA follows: TGCGCCAGCAGCCCCGGGGACGGGAATGAGATGAGGGAGCAGTACTTC.

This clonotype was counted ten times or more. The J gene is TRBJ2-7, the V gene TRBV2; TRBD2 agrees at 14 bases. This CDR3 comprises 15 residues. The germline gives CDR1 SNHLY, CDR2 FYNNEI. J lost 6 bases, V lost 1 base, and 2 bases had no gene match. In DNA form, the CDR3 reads TGTGCCAGCAGTGAAGGACTAGCGGGAGGGGGCGAGCAGTACTTC. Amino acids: CASSEGLAGGGEQYF.

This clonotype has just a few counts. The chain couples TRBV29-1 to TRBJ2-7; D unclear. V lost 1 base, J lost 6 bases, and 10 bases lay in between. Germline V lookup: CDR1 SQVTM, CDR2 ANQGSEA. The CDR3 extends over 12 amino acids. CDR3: CSVEGAWGEQYF. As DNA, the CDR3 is TGCAGCGTTGAAGGGGCCTGGGGCGAGCAGTACTTC.

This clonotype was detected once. The CDR3, as DNA: TGTGCCACCAGCAGAGACTCGTCATTGTACCAAGAGACCCAGTACTTC. This translates into CATSRDSSLYQETQYF. The chain uses TRBV15 and TRBJ2-5, with unresolved D. Per germline, CDR1 LNHNV and CDR2 YYDKDF (reference sequence). Trimming left V 0 bases short and J 0 bases short, with 11 bases between. The CDR3 extends over 16 amino acids.

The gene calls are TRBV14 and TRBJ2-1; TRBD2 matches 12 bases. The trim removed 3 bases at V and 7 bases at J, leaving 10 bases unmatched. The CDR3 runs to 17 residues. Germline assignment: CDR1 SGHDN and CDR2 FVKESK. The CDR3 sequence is CASSHGLAGRGVNEQFF. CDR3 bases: TGTGCCAGCAGCCACGGACTAGCGGGACGGGGCGTAAATGAGCAGTTCTTC.

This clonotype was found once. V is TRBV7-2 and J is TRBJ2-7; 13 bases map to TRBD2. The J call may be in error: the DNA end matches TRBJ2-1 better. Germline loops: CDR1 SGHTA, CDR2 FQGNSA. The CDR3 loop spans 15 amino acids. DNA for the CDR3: TGTGCCAGCAGCTCCGGGACTAGCGGGATTGGTGAGCAGTTCTTC. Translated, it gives CASSSGTSGIGEQFF.

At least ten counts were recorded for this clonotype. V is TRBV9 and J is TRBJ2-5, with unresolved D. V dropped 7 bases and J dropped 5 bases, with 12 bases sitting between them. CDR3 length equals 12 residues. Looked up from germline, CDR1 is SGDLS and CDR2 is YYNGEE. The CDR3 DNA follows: TGTGCCAGCTCCCTATCGGGTGAGACCCAGTACTTC. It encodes CASSLSGETQYF.

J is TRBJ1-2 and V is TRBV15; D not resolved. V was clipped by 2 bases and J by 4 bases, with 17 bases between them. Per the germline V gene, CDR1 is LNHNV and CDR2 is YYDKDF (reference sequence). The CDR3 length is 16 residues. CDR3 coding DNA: TGTGCCACCAGCAGACCATCTAGAGTAGCCTCCTATGGCTACACCTTC. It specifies CATSRPSRVASYGYTF. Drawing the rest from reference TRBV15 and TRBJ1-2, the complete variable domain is DAMVIQNPRYQVTQFGKPVTLSCSQTLNHNVMYWYQQKSSQAPKLLFHYYDKDFNNEADTPDNFQSRRPNTSFCFLDIRSPGLGDTAMYLCATSRPSRVASYGYTFGSGTRLTVV.

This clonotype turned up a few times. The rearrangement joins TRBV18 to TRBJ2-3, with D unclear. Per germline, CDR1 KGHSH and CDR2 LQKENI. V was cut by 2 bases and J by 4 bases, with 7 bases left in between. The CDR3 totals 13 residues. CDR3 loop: CASSPGVSDTQYF. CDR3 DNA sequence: TGTGCCAGCTCACCAGGGGTCTCAGATACGCAGTATTTT.

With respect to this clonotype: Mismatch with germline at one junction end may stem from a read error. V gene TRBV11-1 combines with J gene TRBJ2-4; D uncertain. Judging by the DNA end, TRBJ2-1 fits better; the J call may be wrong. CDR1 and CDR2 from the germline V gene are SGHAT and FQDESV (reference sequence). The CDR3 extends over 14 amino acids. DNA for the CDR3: TGTGCCAGCAGCTTAGCTTCCACCTACGATGAGCAGTTCTTC. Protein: CASSLASTYDEQFF.

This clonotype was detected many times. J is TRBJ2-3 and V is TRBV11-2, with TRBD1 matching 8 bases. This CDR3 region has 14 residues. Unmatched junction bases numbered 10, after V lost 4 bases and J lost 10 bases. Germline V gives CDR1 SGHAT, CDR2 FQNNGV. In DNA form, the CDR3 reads TGTGCCAGCAGCTCCAATATGGACAGGGATCCGCAGTATTTT. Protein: CASSSNMDRDPQYF.

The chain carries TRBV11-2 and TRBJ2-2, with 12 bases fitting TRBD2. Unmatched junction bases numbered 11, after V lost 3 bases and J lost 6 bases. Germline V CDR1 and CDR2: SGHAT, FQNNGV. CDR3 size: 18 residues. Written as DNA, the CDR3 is TGTGCCAGCAGCTTCCAGACTAGCGGGAGAAGTCTTCCCGGGGAGCTGTTTTTT. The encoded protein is CASSFQTSGRSLPGELFF.

The CDR3 region has the DNA TGTGCCACAGCCAGACAGAGACATAATTCACCCCTCCACTTT. As protein: CATARQRHNSPLHF. The chain couples TRBV15 to TRBJ1-6, with D perhaps matching TRBD1 (5 bases). Looked up from germline, CDR1 is LNHNV and CDR2 is YYDKDF (reference sequence). The CDR3 length is 14 residues. V shed 9 bases and J shed 5 bases, with 14 bases lying between them.

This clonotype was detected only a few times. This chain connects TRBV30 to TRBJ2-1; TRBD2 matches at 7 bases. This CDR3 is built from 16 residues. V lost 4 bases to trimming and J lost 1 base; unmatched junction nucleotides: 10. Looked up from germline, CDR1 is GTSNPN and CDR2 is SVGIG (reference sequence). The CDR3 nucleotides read TGTGCCTGGAATATGGGTGGGAGGGGATCCTACAATGAGCAGTTCTTC. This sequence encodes CAWNMGGRGSYNEQFF.

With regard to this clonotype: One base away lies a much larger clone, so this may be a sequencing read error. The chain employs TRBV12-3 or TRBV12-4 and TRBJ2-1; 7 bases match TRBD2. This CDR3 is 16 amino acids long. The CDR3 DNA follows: TGTGCCAGCAGCCTCGAACTAGCGAGAATCTACAATGAGCGGTTCTTC. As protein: CASSLELARIYNERFF.

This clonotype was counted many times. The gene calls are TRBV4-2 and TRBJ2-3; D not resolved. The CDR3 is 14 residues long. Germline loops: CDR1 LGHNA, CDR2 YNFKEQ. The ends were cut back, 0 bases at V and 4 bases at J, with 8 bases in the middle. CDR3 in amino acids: CASSQDPSPDTQYF. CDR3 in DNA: TGTGCCAGCAGCCAAGATCCGTCCCCAGATACGCAGTATTTT.

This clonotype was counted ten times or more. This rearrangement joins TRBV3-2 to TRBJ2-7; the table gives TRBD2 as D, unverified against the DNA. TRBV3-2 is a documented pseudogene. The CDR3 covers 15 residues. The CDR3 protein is CASSREGGTAYEQYF. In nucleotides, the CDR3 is TGTGCCAGCAGCCGTGAGGGCGGGACGGCGTACGAGCAGTACTTC.

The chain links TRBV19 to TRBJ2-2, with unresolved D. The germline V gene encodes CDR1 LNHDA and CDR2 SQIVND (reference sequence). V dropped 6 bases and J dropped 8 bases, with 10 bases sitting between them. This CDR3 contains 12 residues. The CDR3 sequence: CASRPSAGELFF. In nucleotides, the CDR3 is TGTGCCAGTAGGCCTTCGGCGGGGGAGCTGTTTTTT. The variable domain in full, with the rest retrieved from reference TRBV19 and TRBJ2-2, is DGGITQSPKYLFRKEGQNVTLSCEQNLNHDAMYWYRQDPGQGLRLIYYSQIVNDFQKGDIAEGYSVSREKKESFPLTVTSAQKNPTAFYLCASRPSAGELFFGEGSRLTVL.

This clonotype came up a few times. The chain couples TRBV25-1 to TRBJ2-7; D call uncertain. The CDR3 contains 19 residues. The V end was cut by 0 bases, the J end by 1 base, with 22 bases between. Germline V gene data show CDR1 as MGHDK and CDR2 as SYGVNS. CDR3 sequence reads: CASSEYAGSKSRSSYEQYF. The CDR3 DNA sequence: TGTGCCAGCAGTGAATACGCTGGTAGCAAGTCCCGCTCTTCCTACGAGCAGTACTTC.

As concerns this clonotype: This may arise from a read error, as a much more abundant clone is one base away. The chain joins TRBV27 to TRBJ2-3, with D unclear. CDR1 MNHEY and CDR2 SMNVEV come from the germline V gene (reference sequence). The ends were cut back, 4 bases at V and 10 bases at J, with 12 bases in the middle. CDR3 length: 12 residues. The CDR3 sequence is CASSSPLDAQYF. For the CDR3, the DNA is TGTGCCAGCAGTTCCCCTTTGGATGCGCAGTATTTT.

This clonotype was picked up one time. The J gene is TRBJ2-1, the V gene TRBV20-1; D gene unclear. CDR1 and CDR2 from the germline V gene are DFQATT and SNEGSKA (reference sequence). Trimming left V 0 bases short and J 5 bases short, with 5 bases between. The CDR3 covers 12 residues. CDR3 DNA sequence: TGCAGTGCTAGAGACCTAAACAATGAGCAGTTCTTC. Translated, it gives CSARDLNNEQFF.

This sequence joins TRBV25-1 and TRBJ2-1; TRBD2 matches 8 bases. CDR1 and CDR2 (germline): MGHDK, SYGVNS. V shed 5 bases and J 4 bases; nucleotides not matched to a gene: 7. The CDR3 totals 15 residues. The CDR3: CASSYVASGYNEQFF. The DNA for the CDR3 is TGTGCCAGCAGTTACGTGGCTAGCGGGTACAATGAGCAGTTCTTC.